This TCR beta chain derives from a study of T cell repertoires in cytomegalovirus infection. Study at large: Carrying CMV and the relevant HLA type showed in public TCR beta signatures. Study-wide findings and caveats: Frequencies of public TCR beta families were cumulated, and this identified carriers of CMV plus the relevant HLA. There were HLA-C-restricted CMV-specific TCR beta clonotypes dominating the ex vivo response.

In TCRdb, the reads were re-called with MiXCR into one record per CDR3 protein. Here the sample spans 400,000 to 600,000 distinct CDR3 sequences, roughly 43% being singletons. This clonotype has only a few counts. Its target is not known. Germline CDR1 is SGHTA and CDR2 is FQGNSA. The CDR3 runs 15 residues. Trimming took 3 bases from V and 4 from J, leaving 14 bases between them. Sequences were derived from cultured PBMCs, sampled from culture after CMV antigen stimulation. The rearrangement uses TRBV7-2 and TRBJ2-3; D perhaps matches TRBD1 (8 bases). The clonotype comes from a human donor in good health (CMV status not recorded). Some clones in this sample may be carry-over from other donors' samples. CDR3 DNA sequence: TGTGCCAGCAGCTTGAGACAGGGGAGGGCAGATACGCAGTATTTT. Its translation is CASSLRQGRADTQYF.